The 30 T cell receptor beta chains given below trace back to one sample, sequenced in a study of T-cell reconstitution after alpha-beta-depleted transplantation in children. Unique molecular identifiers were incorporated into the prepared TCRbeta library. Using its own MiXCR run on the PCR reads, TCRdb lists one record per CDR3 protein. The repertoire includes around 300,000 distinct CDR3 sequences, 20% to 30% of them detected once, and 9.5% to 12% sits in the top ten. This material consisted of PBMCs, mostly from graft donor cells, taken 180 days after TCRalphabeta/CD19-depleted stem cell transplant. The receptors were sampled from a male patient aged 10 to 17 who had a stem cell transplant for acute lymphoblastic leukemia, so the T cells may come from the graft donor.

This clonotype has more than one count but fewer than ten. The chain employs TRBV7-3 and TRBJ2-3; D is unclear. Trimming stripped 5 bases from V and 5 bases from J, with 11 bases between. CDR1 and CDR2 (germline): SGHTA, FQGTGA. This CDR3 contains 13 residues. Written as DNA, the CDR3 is TGTGCCAGCAGCGTACGGGCCGGAGATACGCAGTATTTT. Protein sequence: CASSVRAGDTQYF.

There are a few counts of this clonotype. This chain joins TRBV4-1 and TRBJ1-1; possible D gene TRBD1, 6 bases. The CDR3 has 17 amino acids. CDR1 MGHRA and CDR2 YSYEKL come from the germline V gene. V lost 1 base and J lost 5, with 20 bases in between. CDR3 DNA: TGCGCCAGCAGCCAAGGAGGGCAGGGGAGCCCCGGGACTGAAGCTTTCTTT. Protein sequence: CASSQGGQGSPGTEAFF.

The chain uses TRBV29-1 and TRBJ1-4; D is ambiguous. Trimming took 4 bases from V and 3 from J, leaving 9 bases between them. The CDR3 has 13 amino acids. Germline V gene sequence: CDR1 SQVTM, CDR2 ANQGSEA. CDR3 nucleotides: TGCAGCGTTGTTTCCTTTCCTAATGAAAAACTGTTTTTT. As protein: CSVVSFPNEKLFF.

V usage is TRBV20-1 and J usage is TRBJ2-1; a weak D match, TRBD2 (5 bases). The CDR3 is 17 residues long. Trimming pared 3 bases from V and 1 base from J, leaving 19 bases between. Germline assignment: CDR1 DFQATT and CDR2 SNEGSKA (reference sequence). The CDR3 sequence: CSARRITLPGSYNEQFF. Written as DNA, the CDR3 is TGCAGTGCTAGGAGGATAACCCTCCCGGGATCCTACAATGAGCAGTTCTTC.

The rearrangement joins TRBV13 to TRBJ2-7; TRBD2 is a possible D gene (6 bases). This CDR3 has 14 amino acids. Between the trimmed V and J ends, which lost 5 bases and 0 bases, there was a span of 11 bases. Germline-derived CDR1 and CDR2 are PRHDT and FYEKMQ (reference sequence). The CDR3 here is CASSTRDSSYEQYF. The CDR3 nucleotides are TGTGCCAGCAGCACCCGGGACTCCTCCTACGAGCAGTACTTC.

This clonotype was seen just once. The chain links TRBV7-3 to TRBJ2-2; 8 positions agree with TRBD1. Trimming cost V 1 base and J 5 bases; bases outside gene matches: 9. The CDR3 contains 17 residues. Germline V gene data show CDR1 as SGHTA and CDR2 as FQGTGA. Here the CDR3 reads CASSLRTDRVATGELFF. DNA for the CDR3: TGTGCCAGCAGCTTAAGAACGGACAGGGTTGCGACCGGGGAGCTGTTTTTT.

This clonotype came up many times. Written as DNA, the CDR3 is TGTGCGGGCGGGGTTAGCTCCTACGAGCAGTACTTC. This translates into CAGGVSSYEQYF. The rearrangement joins TRBV7-2 to TRBJ2-7; D might be TRBD2 (6 bases). Germline assignment: CDR1 SGHTA and CDR2 FQGNSA. The CDR3 contains 12 residues.

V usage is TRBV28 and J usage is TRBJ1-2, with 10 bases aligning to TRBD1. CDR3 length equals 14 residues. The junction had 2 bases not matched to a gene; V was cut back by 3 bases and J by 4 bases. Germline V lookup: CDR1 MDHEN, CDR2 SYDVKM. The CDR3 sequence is CASSFGTGAYGYTF. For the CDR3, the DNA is TGTGCCAGCAGTTTTGGGACAGGGGCCTATGGCTACACCTTC.

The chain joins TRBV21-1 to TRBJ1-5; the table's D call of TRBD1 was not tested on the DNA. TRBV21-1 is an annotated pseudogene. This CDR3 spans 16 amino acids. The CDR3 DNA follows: TGTGCCAGCAGCAAAGCGCTGAAGGGGGAAGGTCAGCCCCAGCATTTT. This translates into CASSKALKGEGQPQHF.

Here the CDR3 DNA reads TGCGCCAGCAGCTTCTCGGGGATGACAGATACGCAGTATTTT. Translating it yields CASSFSGMTDTQYF. The chain uses TRBV5-1 and TRBJ2-3, with D maybe TRBD2 (5 bases). The CDR3 spans 14 residues. V shed 2 bases and J shed 3 bases, with 10 bases lying between them. CDR1 and CDR2 (germline): SGHRS, YFSETQ.

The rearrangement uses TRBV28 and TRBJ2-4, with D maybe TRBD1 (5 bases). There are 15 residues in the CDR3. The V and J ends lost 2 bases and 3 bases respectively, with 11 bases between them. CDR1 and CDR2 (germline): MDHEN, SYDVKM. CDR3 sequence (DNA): TGTGCCAGCAGTTTAAAGGGGTTTGTCAAAAACATTCAGTACTTC. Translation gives CASSLKGFVKNIQYF.

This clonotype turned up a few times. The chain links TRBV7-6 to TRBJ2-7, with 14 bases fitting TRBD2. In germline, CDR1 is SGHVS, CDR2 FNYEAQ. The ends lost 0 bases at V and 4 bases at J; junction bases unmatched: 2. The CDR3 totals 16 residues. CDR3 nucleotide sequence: TGTGCCAGCAGCTTAGCCGGGACTAGCGGGAGATACGAGCAGTACTTC. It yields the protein CASSLAGTSGRYEQYF. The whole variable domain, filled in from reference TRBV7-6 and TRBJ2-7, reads GAGVSQSPRYKVTKRGQDVALRCDPISGHVSLYWYRQALGQGPEFLTYFNYEAQQDKSGLPNDRFSAERPEGSISTLTIQRTEQRDSAMYRCASSLAGTSGRYEQYFGPGTRLTVT.

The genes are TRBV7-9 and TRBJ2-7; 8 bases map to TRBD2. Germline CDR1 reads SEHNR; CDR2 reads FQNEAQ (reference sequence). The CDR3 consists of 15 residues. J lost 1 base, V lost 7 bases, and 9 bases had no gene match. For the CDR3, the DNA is TGTGCCAGCACCCGAACTAGCGGCAGATCCTACGAGCAGTACTTC. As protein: CASTRTSGRSYEQYF.

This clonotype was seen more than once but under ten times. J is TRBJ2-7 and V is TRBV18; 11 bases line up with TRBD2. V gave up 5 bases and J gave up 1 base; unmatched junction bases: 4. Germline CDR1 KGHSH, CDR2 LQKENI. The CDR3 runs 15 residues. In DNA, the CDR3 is TGTGCCAGCTCAGATAGCGGGAGGGCATCCTACGAGCAGTACTTC. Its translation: CASSDSGRASYEQYF.

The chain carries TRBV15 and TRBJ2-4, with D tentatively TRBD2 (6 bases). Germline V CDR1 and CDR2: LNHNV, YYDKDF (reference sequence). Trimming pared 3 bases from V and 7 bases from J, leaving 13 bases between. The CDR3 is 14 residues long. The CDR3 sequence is CATSSRQTSNIQYF. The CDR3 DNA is TGTGCCACCAGCAGCCGCCAGACTAGTAACATTCAGTACTTC.

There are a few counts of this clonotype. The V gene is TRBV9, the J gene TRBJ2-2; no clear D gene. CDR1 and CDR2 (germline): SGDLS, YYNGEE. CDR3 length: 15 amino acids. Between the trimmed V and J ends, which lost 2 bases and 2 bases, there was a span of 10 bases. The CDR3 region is CASSVSLSNTGELFF. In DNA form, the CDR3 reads TGTGCCAGCAGCGTTTCCCTTTCTAACACCGGGGAGCTGTTTTTT. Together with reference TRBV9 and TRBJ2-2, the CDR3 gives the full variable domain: DSGVTQTPKHLITATGQRVTLRCSPRSGDLSVYWYQQSLDQGLQFLIQYYNGEERAKGNILERFSAQQFPDLHSELNLSSLELGDSALYFCASSVSLSNTGELFFGEGSRLTVL.

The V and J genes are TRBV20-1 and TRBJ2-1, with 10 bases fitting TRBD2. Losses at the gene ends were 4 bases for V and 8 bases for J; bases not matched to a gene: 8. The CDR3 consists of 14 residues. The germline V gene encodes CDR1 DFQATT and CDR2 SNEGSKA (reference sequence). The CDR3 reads CSATLAGVGDEQFF. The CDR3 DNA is TGCAGTGCTACCCTAGCGGGAGTAGGCGATGAGCAGTTCTTC.

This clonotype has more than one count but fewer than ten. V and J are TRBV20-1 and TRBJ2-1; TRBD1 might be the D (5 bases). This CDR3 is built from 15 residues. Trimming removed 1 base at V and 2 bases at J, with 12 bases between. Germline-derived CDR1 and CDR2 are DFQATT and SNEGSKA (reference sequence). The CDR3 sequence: CSARGSRVTYNEQFF. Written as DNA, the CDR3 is TGCAGTGCTAGAGGGAGCAGGGTAACCTACAATGAGCAGTTCTTC.

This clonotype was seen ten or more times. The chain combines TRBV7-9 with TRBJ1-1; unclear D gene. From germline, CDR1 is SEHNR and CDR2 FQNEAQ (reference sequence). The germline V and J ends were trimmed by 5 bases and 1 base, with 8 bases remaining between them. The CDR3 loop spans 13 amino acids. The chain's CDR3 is CASSQVPNTEAFF. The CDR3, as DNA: TGTGCCAGCAGCCAGGTACCGAACACTGAAGCTTTCTTT.

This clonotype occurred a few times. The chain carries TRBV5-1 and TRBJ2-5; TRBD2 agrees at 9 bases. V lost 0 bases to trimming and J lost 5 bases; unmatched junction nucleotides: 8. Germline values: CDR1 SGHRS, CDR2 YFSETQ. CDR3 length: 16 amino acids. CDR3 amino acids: CASSLGASGIRETQYF. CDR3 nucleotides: TGCGCCAGCAGCTTGGGGGCTAGCGGGATCAGGGAGACCCAGTACTTC.

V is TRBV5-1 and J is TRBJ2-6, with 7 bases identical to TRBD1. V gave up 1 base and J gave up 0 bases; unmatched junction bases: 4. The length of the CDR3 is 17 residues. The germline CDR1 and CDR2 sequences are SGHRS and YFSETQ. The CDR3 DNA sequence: TGCGCCAGCAGCTTGCACAGGGGCCTCTCTGGGGCCAACGTCCTGACTTTC. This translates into CASSLHRGLSGANVLTF. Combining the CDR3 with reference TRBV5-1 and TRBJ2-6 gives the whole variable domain KAGVTQTPRYLIKTRGQQVTLSCSPISGHRSVSWYQQTPGQGLQFLFEYFSETQRNKGNFPGRFSGRQFSNSRSEMNVSTLELGDSALYLCASSLHRGLSGANVLTFGAGSRLTVL.

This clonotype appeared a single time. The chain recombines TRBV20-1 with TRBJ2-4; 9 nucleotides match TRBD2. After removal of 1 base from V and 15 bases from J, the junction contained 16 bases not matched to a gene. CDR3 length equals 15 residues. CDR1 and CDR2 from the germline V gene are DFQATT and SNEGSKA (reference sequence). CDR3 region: CSARVGFLAGTNGYF. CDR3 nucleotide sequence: TGCAGTGCTAGAGTCGGATTTCTAGCGGGAACGAACGGGTACTTC.

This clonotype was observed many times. The CDR3 loop reads CASSVSWRLADTQYF. The CDR3 DNA sequence: TGTGCCAGCAGCGTAAGTTGGAGGCTGGCAGATACGCAGTATTTT. This sequence joins TRBV12-3 or TRBV12-4 and TRBJ2-3; possible D gene TRBD2, 5 bases. V lost 6 bases and J lost 4, with 17 bases in between. The length of the CDR3 is 15 residues.

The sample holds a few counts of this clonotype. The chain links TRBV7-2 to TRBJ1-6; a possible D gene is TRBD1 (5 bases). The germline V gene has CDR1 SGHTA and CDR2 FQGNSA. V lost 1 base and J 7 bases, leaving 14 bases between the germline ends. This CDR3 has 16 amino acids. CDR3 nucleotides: TGTGCCAGCAGCTTAGGACAGCCTGCTCGGAATTCACCCCTCCACTTT. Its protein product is CASSLGQPARNSPLHF. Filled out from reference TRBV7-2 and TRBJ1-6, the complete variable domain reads GAGVSQSPSNKVTEKGKDVELRCDPISGHTALYWYRQSLGQGLEFLIYFQGNSAPDKSGLPSDRFSAERTGGSVSTLTIQRTQQEDSAVYLCASSLGQPARNSPLHFGNGTRLTVT.

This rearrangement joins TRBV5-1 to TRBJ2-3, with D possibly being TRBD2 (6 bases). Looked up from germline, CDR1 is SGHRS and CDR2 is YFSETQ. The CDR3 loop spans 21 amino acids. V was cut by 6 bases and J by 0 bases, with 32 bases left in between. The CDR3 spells CASTLRTRGTLRTSSTDTQYF. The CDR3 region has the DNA TGCGCCAGCACCCTAAGGACACGCGGGACTCTGCGAACTTCTAGCACAGATACGCAGTATTTT.

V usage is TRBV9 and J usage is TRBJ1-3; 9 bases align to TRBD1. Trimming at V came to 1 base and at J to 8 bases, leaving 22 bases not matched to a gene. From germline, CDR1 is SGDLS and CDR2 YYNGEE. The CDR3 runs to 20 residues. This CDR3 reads CASSVYVGPGQGFGSDTIYF. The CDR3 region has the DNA TGTGCCAGCAGCGTATATGTGGGCCCGGGACAGGGTTTCGGAAGTGACACCATATATTTT.

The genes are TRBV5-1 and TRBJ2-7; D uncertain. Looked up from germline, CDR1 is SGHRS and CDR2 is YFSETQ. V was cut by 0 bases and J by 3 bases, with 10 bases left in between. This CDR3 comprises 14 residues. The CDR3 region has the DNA TGCGCCAGCAGCTTGGCTCCGATTAACTACGAGCAGTACTTC. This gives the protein CASSLAPINYEQYF.

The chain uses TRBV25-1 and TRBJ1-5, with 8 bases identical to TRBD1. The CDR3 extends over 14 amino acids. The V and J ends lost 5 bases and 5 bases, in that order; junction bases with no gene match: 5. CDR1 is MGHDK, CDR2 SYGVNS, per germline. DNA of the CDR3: TGTGCCAGCAGTTGGACAGGGAGTCATCAGCCCCAGCATTTT. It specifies CASSWTGSHQPQHF.

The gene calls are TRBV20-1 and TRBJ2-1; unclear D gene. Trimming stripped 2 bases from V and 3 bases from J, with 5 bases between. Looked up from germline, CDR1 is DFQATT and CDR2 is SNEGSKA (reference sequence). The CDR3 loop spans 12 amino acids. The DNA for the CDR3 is TGCAGTGCTAGACCTCTCTACAATGAGCAGTTCTTC. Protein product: CSARPLYNEQFF.

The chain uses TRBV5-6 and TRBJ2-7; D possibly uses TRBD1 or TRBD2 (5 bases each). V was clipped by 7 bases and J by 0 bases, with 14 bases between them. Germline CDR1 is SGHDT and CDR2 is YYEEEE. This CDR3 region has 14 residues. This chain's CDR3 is CASSRWGSSYEQYF. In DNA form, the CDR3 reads TGTGCCAGCTCGCGGTGGGGGAGCTCCTACGAGCAGTACTTC.